These 10 T cell receptor beta chains were sequenced from one sample in a study of lymphopenia after photon versus proton radiotherapy (dated by TCRdb to about 2019). Library generation was performed with the immunoSEQ multiplex PCR assay. What TCRdb holds here is the immuneACCESS table cut down to in-frame rearrangements. Part of the clones is not present; checked against another copy, under half of the missing clones reflect an unresolved V gene, and the others are unexplained. This sample comprises 22,000 or so clones, about 83% of them detected only once. The ten top clones hold about 3% of the sample. The sequenced sample was peripheral blood, obtained from a patient treated with photon-based radiotherapy. The receptors come from a woman aged 50 to 65 with pancreatic cancer.

The chain joins TRBV5-4 to TRBJ2-7; TRBD2 agrees at 9 bases. Trimming cost V 4 bases and J 3 bases; bases outside gene matches: 8. CDR1 is SGHNT, CDR2 YYREEE, per germline (reference sequence). The CDR3 is 15 residues long. CDR3 coding DNA: TGTGCCAGCAGCCGCCGGGTAGCGGGAGTCTACGAGCAGTACTTC. Protein: CASSRRVAGVYEQYF.

The chain recombines TRBV6-1 with TRBJ2-5, with TRBD2 matching over 11 bases. Germline V gene sequence: CDR1 MNHNS, CDR2 SASEGT. With 7 bases clipped from V and 4 bases from J, the junction kept 8 bases outside the gene matches. The CDR3 extends over 15 amino acids. The CDR3 spells CASNVAGGPGETQYF. In nucleotides, the CDR3 is TGTGCCAGCAACGTAGCGGGAGGGCCGGGAGAGACCCAGTACTTC.

V and J are TRBV25-1 and TRBJ1-1; 7 bases line up with TRBD1. The germline V gene encodes CDR1 MGHDK and CDR2 SYGVNS. The CDR3 is 17 residues long. J gave up 3 bases and V 3 bases, and 13 bases lay outside the gene matches. The CDR3 sequence is CASSEIGGRVLDTEAFF. CDR3 in DNA: TGTGCCAGCAGTGAGATAGGGGGCCGGGTTTTGGACACTGAAGCTTTCTTT.

The CDR3 DNA is TGTGCCAGCAGCGATCCCACAGGGAACTACGAGCAGTACTTC. Translated, it gives CASSDPTGNYEQYF. The rearrangement uses TRBV5-4 and TRBJ2-7, with TRBD1 as a possible D gene (6 bases). V was cut by 4 bases and J by 3 bases, with 14 bases left in between. In germline, CDR1 is SGHNT, CDR2 YYREEE (reference sequence). The CDR3 is made up of 14 amino acids.

The V call is TRBV19, the J call TRBJ2-1, with 13 positions matching TRBD2. The CDR3 contains 15 residues. Trimming removed 7 bases from V and 7 bases from J; junction bases left unmatched: 7. Germline V gene lookup returns CDR1 LNHDA and CDR2 SQIVND (reference sequence). CDR3 sequence (DNA): TGTGCCAGTAATGGGGGGACTAGCGGGATTAATGAGCAGTTCTTC. Its protein product is CASNGGTSGINEQFF. The complete variable domain, with remaining parts taken from reference TRBV19 and TRBJ2-1, reads DGGITQSPKYLFRKEGQNVTLSCEQNLNHDAMYWYRQDPGQGLRLIYYSQIVNDFQKGDIAEGYSVSREKKESFPLTVTSAQKNPTAFYLCASNGGTSGINEQFFGPGTRLTVL.

This clone was seen only once. The V and J genes are TRBV7-2 and TRBJ2-3; 13 nucleotides line up with TRBD2. This CDR3 is built from 15 residues. V dropped 5 bases and J dropped 3; count of bases not matched to a gene: 2. Germline values: CDR1 SGHTA, CDR2 FQGNSA. CDR3 sequence reads: CASSPLAGGTDTQYF. The CDR3 DNA follows: TGTGCCAGCAGCCCACTAGCGGGAGGGACAGATACGCAGTATTTT.

The rearrangement uses TRBV4-2 and TRBJ2-7, with D possibly matching TRBD1 (6 bases). The germline CDR1 and CDR2 sequences are LGHNA and YNFKEQ. Trimming stripped 4 bases from V and 1 base from J, with 14 bases between. This CDR3 contains 15 residues. The CDR3 here is CASSLRQDPSYEQYF. CDR3 bases: TGTGCCAGCAGCCTTAGACAGGACCCGTCCTACGAGCAGTACTTC.

The rearrangement joins TRBV30 to TRBJ2-5; 11 bases align to TRBD2. The V gene's germline CDR1 is GTSNPN and CDR2 SVGIG (reference sequence). V shed 3 bases and J 4 bases; nucleotides not matched to a gene: 4. The CDR3 has 14 residues. CDR3 in DNA: TGTGCCTGGAGCGGTCTAGCGGGAGGAGAGACCCAGTACTTC. Its translation: CAWSGLAGGETQYF.

The genes are TRBV5-1 and TRBJ2-7, with TRBD1 as a possible D gene (6 bases). Per the germline V gene, CDR1 is SGHRS and CDR2 is YFSETQ. Trimming removed 4 bases at V and 0 bases at J, with 11 bases between. This CDR3 spans 14 amino acids. The CDR3 sequence: CASSMGAGSYEQYF. CDR3 bases: TGCGCCAGCAGCATGGGGGCCGGCTCCTACGAGCAGTACTTC.

Concerning this clone itself: In the same sample, other DNA sequences code for this CDR3. This chain uses TRBV5-6 with TRBJ2-7; 8 bases agree with TRBD2. Looked up from germline, CDR1 is SGHDT and CDR2 is YYEEEE. Trimming at V came to 4 bases and at J to 0 bases, leaving 6 bases not matched to a gene. The CDR3 is 15 amino acids. In nucleotides, the CDR3 is TGTGCCAGCAGCCGGGGGGGACCGGTCTCCTACGAGCAGTACTTC. This sequence encodes CASSRGGPVSYEQYF.